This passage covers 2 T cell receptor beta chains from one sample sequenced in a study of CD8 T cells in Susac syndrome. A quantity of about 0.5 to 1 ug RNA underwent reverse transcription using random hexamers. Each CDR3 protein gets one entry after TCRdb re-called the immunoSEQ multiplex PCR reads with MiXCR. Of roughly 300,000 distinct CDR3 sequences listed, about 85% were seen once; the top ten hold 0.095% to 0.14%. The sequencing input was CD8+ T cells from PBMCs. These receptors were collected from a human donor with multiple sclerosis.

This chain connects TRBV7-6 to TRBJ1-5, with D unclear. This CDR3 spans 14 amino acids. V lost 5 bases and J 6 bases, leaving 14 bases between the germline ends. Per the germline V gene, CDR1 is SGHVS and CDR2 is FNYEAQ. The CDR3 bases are TGTGCCAGCAGCGTCGGTTCTGGGGTTCAGCCCCAGCATTTT. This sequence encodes CASSVGSGVQPQHF. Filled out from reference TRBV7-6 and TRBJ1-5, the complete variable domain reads GAGVSQSPRYKVTKRGQDVALRCDPISGHVSLYWYRQALGQGPEFLTYFNYEAQQDKSGLPNDRFSAERPEGSISTLTIQRTEQRDSAMYRCASSVGSGVQPQHFGDGTRLSIL.

Here the CDR3 reads CSAEPGVGQPQHF. The CDR3 DNA reads as TGCAGTGCCGAGCCGGGGGTTGGTCAGCCCCAGCATTTT. This sequence joins TRBV20-1 and TRBJ1-5; the D gene is possibly TRBD1 (5 bases). The germline CDR1 and CDR2 sequences are DFQATT and SNEGSKA (reference sequence). The CDR3 contains 13 residues. Trimming shortened V by 6 bases and J by 6 bases, and 15 bases separated the two germline ends.